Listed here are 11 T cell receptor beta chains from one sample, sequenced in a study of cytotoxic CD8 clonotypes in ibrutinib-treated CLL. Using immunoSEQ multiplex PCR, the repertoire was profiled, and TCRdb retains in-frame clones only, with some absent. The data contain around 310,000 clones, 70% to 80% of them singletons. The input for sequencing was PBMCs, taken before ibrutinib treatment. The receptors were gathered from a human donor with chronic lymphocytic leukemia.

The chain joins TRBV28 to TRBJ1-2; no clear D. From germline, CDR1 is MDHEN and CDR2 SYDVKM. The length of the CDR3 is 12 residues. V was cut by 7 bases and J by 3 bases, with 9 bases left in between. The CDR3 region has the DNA TGTGCCAGCACCCCCAGAGACTATGGCTACACCTTC. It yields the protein CASTPRDYGYTF.

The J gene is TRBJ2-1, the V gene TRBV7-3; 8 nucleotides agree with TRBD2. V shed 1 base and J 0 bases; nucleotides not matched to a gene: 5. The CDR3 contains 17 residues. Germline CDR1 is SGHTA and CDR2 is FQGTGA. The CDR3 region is CASSLNPGRVSYNEQFF. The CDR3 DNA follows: TGTGCCAGCAGCTTAAATCCCGGGAGGGTCTCCTACAATGAGCAGTTCTTC.

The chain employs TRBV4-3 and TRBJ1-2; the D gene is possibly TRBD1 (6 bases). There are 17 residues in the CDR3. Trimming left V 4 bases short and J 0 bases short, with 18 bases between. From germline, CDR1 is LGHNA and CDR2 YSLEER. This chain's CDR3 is CASSRSVVGGPNYGYTF. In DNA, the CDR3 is TGCGCCAGCAGCCGATCGGTAGTGGGGGGGCCTAACTATGGCTACACCTTC.

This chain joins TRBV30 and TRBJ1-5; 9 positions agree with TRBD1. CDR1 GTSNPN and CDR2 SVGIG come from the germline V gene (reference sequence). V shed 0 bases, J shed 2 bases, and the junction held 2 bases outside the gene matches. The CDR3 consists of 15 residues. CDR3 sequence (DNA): TGTGCCTGGAGTGTACAGGGGGCAGGCAATCAGCCCCAGCATTTT. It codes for CAWSVQGAGNQPQHF.

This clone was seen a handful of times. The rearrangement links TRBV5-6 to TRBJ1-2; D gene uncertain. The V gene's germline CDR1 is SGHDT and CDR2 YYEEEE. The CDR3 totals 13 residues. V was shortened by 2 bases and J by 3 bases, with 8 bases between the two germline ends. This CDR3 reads CASSLWWDYGYTF. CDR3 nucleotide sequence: TGTGCCAGCAGCTTATGGTGGGACTATGGCTACACCTTC.

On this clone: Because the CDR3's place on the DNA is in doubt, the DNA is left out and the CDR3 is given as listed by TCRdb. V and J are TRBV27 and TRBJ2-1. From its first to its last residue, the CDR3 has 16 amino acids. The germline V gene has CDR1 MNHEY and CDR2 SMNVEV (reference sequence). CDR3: CASSFLAGSSYNEQFF.

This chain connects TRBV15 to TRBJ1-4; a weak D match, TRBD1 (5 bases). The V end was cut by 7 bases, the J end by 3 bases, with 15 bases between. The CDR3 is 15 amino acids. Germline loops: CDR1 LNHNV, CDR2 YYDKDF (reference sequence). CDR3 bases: TGTGCCACCACCGGGGAGTCAGGGCCTAATGAAAAACTGTTTTTT. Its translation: CATTGESGPNEKLFF.

CDR3 nucleotide sequence: TGTGCCACCAGCAGAGATGGTATGGGTCTCGAGCAGTACTTC. Protein product: CATSRDGMGLEQYF. The V gene is TRBV15, the J gene TRBJ2-7; D is ambiguous. This CDR3 has 14 residues. Looked up from germline, CDR1 is LNHNV and CDR2 is YYDKDF (reference sequence). Deletions cut 0 bases from V and 6 bases from J, with 12 bases between.

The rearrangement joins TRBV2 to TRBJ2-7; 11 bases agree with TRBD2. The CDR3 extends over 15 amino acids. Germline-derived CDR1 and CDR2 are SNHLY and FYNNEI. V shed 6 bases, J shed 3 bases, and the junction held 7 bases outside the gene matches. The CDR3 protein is CASRRLAGSGYEQYF. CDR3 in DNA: TGTGCCAGCAGGCGACTAGCGGGAAGCGGCTACGAGCAGTACTTC.

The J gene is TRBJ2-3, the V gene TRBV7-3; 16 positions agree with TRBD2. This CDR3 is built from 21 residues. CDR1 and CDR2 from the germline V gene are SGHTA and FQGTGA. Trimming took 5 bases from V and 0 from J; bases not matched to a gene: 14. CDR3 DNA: TGTGCCAGCAGCCCCAAAGGAATCGGGACTAGCGGGAGGGGAAGCACAGATACGCAGTATTTT. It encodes CASSPKGIGTSGRGSTDTQYF.

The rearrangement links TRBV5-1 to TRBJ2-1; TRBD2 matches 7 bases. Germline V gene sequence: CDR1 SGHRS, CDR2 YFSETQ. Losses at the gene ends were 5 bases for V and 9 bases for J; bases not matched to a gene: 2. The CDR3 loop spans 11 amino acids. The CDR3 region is CASRGGVEQFF. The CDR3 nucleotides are TGCGCCAGCAGGGGAGGGGTTGAGCAGTTCTTC. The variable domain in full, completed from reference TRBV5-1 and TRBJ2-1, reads KAGVTQTPRYLIKTRGQQVTLSCSPISGHRSVSWYQQTPGQGLQFLFEYFSETQRNKGNFPGRFSGRQFSNSRSEMNVSTLELGDSALYLCASRGGVEQFFGPGTRLTVL.